This T cell receptor (beta chain) was recorded in a study of cytomegalovirus exposure and HLA in healthy donors. General study points: Researchers reported that a few CMV-associated chains were confirmed in vitro as CMV antigen-specific. Productive status was seen about 87% or about 30% of the time for most TCR beta V segments in an earlier analysis. When analyzed later, the rates of TCR association showed variation by HLA locus, with DRB1 the most and HLA-C the fewest.

CDR3 length: 13 amino acids. The germline V gene encodes CDR1 LNHDA and CDR2 SQIVND (reference sequence). V trimming: 9 bases; J trimming: 5 bases; junction bases outside the gene matches: 9. PCR used 60 Vbeta primers and 13 Jbeta primers. The assay was immunoSEQ multiplex PCR, and TCRdb's table has in-frame clones only and misses some. The table records fewer than 120,000 clones, over 65% of them present only once. Comments on this clone: Antigen specificity is unknown.

This TCR derives from a young man in good health and CMV-seropositive. The V gene is TRBV19, the J gene TRBJ2-5, with 7 nucleotides matching TRBD2. Sequenced: PBMCs. CDR3 residues: CASTRAGVETQYF. Here the CDR3 DNA reads TGTGCCAGCACGAGGGCGGGGGTTGAGACCCAGTACTTC. The variable domain in full, completed from reference TRBV19 and TRBJ2-5, reads DGGITQSPKYLFRKEGQNVTLSCEQNLNHDAMYWYRQDPGQGLRLIYYSQIVNDFQKGDIAEGYSVSREKKESFPLTVTSAQKNPTAFYLCASTRAGVETQYFGPGTRLLVL.